Shown below are 31 T cell receptor beta chains from a single sample sequenced in a study of cytomegalovirus exposure and HLA in healthy donors. The PCR employed 60 Vbeta primers together with 13 Jbeta primers. TCRdb keeps only in-frame clones here, not all; method: immunoSEQ multiplex PCR. The repertoire holds approximately 150,000 clones, with 75% to 80% as singletons. Sequences were obtained from PBMCs. The receptors shown here come from a male donor in good health and CMV-seronegative.

This clone showed up just a few times. This chain links TRBV30 with TRBJ2-1; possibly TRBD2 for D (6 bases). V was trimmed by 1 base and J by 1 base, leaving 20 bases between them. Germline V gene data show CDR1 as GTSNPN and CDR2 as SVGIG (reference sequence). The length of the CDR3 is 18 residues. In DNA form, the CDR3 reads TGTGCCTGGAGTGGACGGGGGAGAAAAGGAACTTCCTACAATGAGCAGTTCTTC. Translating it yields CAWSGRGRKGTSYNEQFF.

The V and J genes are TRBV5-1 and TRBJ1-1; D is possibly TRBD1 (5 bases). The germline CDR1 and CDR2 sequences are SGHRS and YFSETQ. The V and J ends lost 0 bases and 3 bases respectively, with 6 bases between them. This CDR3 comprises 13 residues. CDR3 in amino acids: CASSLAGYTEAFF. In DNA, the CDR3 is TGCGCCAGCAGCTTGGCAGGGTACACTGAAGCTTTCTTT.

This chain links TRBV9 with TRBJ1-2, with 11 bases fitting TRBD1. This CDR3 comprises 17 residues. The V gene end was trimmed by 0 bases and the J gene end by 3 bases; junction bases not matched to a gene: 7. CDR1 is SGDLS, CDR2 YYNGEE, per germline. The CDR3 DNA follows: TGTGCCAGCAGCGTAGCAGGACAGGGGGCACTTTACTATGGCTACACCTTC. This codes for CASSVAGQGALYYGYTF.

This rearrangement joins TRBV4-3 to TRBJ2-3; D perhaps matches TRBD2 (6 bases). Germline CDR1 LGHNA, CDR2 YSLEER. V was clipped by 0 bases and J by 4 bases, with 26 bases between them. This CDR3 spans 20 amino acids. The CDR3 loop reads CASSQEAAGSAPRPADTQYF. CDR3 nucleotide sequence: TGCGCCAGCAGCCAAGAGGCGGCGGGGAGTGCCCCTAGACCCGCAGATACGCAGTATTTT.

V usage is TRBV19 and J usage is TRBJ2-1; possibly TRBD1 for D (6 bases). The CDR3 is made up of 18 amino acids. Germline V CDR1 and CDR2: LNHDA, SQIVND (reference sequence). Trimming removed 3 bases at V and 6 bases at J, with 24 bases between. The CDR3 bases are TGTGCCAGTAGTATGATTCTTGGGGGCCCCAACGGGGTCAATGAGCAGTTCTTC. Its protein is CASSMILGGPNGVNEQFF.

The chain has TRBV9 and TRBJ2-7; TRBD1 might be the D (5 bases). The germline V gene encodes CDR1 SGDLS and CDR2 YYNGEE. V lost 4 bases and J 3 bases, leaving 14 bases between the germline ends. CDR3 length equals 14 residues. This CDR3 is CASSPSPQGYEQYF. The CDR3 bases are TGTGCCAGCAGCCCATCTCCCCAGGGCTACGAGCAGTACTTC.

The chain has TRBV6-6 and TRBJ2-5, with D possibly matching TRBD2 (5 bases). The CDR3 totals 12 residues. V was clipped by 7 bases and J by 2 bases, with 8 bases between them. Per the germline V gene, CDR1 is MNHNY and CDR2 is SVGAGI (reference sequence). CDR3 nucleotide sequence: TGTGCCAGCATTGGACTGCAAGAGACCCAGTACTTC. This translates into CASIGLQETQYF.

This clone came up a few times. V usage is TRBV3-2 and J usage is TRBJ1-1. TRBV3-2 is given as a pseudogene. The CDR3 is 9 residues long. The CDR3, as DNA: TGTGCCAGCCGGACTGAAGCTTTCTTT. It is translated as CASRTEAFF.

This sequence joins TRBV5-4 and TRBJ2-5, with 16 bases fitting TRBD2. Germline assignment: CDR1 SGHNT and CDR2 YYREEE (reference sequence). The CDR3 contains 15 residues. The trim removed 0 bases at V and 12 bases at J, leaving 5 bases unmatched. Here the CDR3 reads CASSLDGTSGRAEYF. CDR3 sequence (DNA): TGTGCCAGCAGCTTGGATGGGACTAGCGGGAGGGCTGAGTACTTC.

The gene calls are TRBV5-8 and TRBJ2-2, with 7 bases lining up with TRBD1. This CDR3 is 15 amino acids long. The J segment lost 5 bases and the V segment lost 1 base, leaving 5 bases of the junction unmatched. Germline CDR1 reads SGHTS; CDR2 reads YDEGEE. In nucleotides, the CDR3 is TGTGCCAGCAGCTTGCCGGGACAGAGGACCGGGGAGCTGTTTTTT. Protein sequence: CASSLPGQRTGELFF.

The chain uses TRBV30 and TRBJ2-1; the D gene is possibly TRBD1 (5 bases). Between the trimmed V and J ends, which lost 0 bases and 6 bases, there was a span of 12 bases. The V gene's germline CDR1 is GTSNPN and CDR2 SVGIG (reference sequence). The CDR3 runs 14 residues. CDR3 region: CAWSVGSTGNEQFF. The CDR3 bases are TGTGCCTGGAGTGTGGGGTCAACAGGCAATGAGCAGTTCTTC.

The rearrangement uses TRBV27 and TRBJ2-2; 7 bases align to TRBD2. Germline trimming cut 3 bases from V and 0 bases from J; bases unmatched to any gene: 4. The length of the CDR3 is 16 residues. Germline V gene sequence: CDR1 MNHEY, CDR2 SMNVEV (reference sequence). The chain's CDR3 is CASSFLRGTNTGELFF. The CDR3 nucleotides are TGTGCCAGCAGTTTCTTGCGGGGGACGAACACCGGGGAGCTGTTTTTT.

In this sample, this clone turned up a few times. The CDR3 bases are TGTGCCTGGGGGGGGATACGGTGGGATACGCAGTATTTT. Its translation: CAWGGIRWDTQYF. This chain uses TRBV30 with TRBJ2-3, with a tentative D call TRBD2 (6 bases). CDR3 size: 13 residues. The germline gives CDR1 GTSNPN, CDR2 SVGIG (reference sequence). With 5 bases removed from V and 6 bases from J, the gap between germline ends came to 15 bases.

V is TRBV7-6 and J is TRBJ2-1, with 9 bases fitting TRBD2. V lost 0 bases, J lost 5 bases, and 5 bases stayed unmatched. This CDR3 is 16 amino acids long. CDR1 is SGHVS and CDR2 is FNYEAQ in the germline V gene. The CDR3 here is CASSLAAGGPNNEQFF. The CDR3 DNA follows: TGTGCCAGCAGCTTAGCCGCGGGAGGGCCTAACAATGAGCAGTTCTTC.

This clone was counted only a few times. The CDR3 DNA reads as TGTGCCAGCAGCTCTACAGGGTCCGGCACCGGGGAGCTGTTTTTT. This codes for CASSSTGSGTGELFF. The rearrangement joins TRBV9 to TRBJ2-2; a weak D match, TRBD1 (6 bases). Trimming removed 4 bases at V and 4 bases at J, with 14 bases between. This CDR3 contains 15 residues. The germline gives CDR1 SGDLS, CDR2 YYNGEE.

This clone is a singleton in its sample. The chain combines TRBV5-1 with TRBJ2-1, with TRBD2 identical over 10 bases. Germline V gene data show CDR1 as SGHRS and CDR2 as YFSETQ. Trimming took 9 bases from V and 2 from J; bases not matched to a gene: 5. This CDR3 has 14 amino acids. The CDR3 coding sequence is TGCGCCACCAAGCGGGAGGGGGCCTACAATGAGCAGTTCTTC. Residues: CATKREGAYNEQFF.

The chain joins TRBV9 to TRBJ2-1; D perhaps matches TRBD1 (6 bases). This CDR3 has 13 residues. Between the trimmed V and J ends, which lost 2 bases and 7 bases, there was a span of 10 bases. Germline V gene sequence: CDR1 SGDLS, CDR2 YYNGEE. The CDR3 DNA reads as TGTGCCAGCAGCGTGGACAGTAGGAATGAGCAGTTCTTC. It codes for CASSVDSRNEQFF.

The chain recombines TRBV5-1 with TRBJ1-1; the D is unclear. CDR1 and CDR2 from the germline V gene are SGHRS and YFSETQ. The CDR3 loop spans 12 amino acids. V was shortened by 1 base and J by 8 bases, with 9 bases between the two germline ends. CDR3: CASSLNTVEAFF. DNA of the CDR3: TGCGCCAGCAGCTTGAACACAGTAGAAGCTTTCTTT.

The chain couples TRBV19 to TRBJ1-2; D possibly corresponds to TRBD1 (6 bases). The germline V gene encodes CDR1 LNHDA and CDR2 SQIVND (reference sequence). Trimming removed 10 bases at V and 0 bases at J, with 15 bases between. The CDR3 length is 14 residues. CDR3 sequence: CATTWTASNYGYTF. The CDR3, as DNA: TGTGCCACAACCTGGACAGCTTCTAACTATGGCTACACCTTC.

This clone was observed a handful of times. J is TRBJ1-6 and V is TRBV5-1; TRBD1 is a possible D gene (6 bases). Trimming shortened V by 4 bases and J by 4 bases, and 12 bases separated the two germline ends. CDR1 and CDR2 from the germline V gene are SGHRS and YFSETQ. The CDR3 length is 15 residues. DNA for the CDR3: TGCGCCAGCAGCCACAACAGGGAATATAATTCACCCCTCCACTTT. Translation gives CASSHNREYNSPLHF.

The chain carries TRBV28 and TRBJ1-5; 8 bases fit TRBD1. The CDR3 has 16 amino acids. J gave up 3 bases and V 2 bases, and 6 bases lay outside the gene matches. Germline V gene sequence: CDR1 MDHEN, CDR2 SYDVKM. The chain's CDR3 is CASSLVTGGPNQPQHF. CDR3 DNA sequence: TGTGCCAGCAGTTTAGTTACAGGGGGTCCCAATCAGCCCCAGCATTTT.

This clone was observed a few times. The chain has TRBV29-1 and TRBJ2-3; D gene ambiguous. V lost 4 bases and J 0 bases, leaving 8 bases between the germline ends. CDR1 and CDR2 from the germline V gene are SQVTM and ANQGSEA. The CDR3 runs 13 residues. CDR3 bases: TGCAGCGTTGGTATCTCTAGCACAGATACGCAGTATTTT. Encoded protein: CSVGISSTDTQYF.

V is TRBV11-2 and J is TRBJ2-2, with D perhaps TRBD1 (5 bases). Trimming stripped 8 bases from V and 0 bases from J, with 16 bases between. CDR1 and CDR2 from the germline V gene are SGHAT and FQNNGV. The length of the CDR3 is 16 residues. In DNA form, the CDR3 reads TGTGCCAGCCCCTTAGCCAGGGCCTCGAACACCGGGGAGCTGTTTTTT. Translation: CASPLARASNTGELFF. The variable domain in full, with the rest retrieved from reference TRBV11-2 and TRBJ2-2, is EAGVAQSPRYKIIEKRQSVAFWCNPISGHATLYWYQQILGQGPKLLIQFQNNGVVDDSQLPKDRFSAERLKGVDSTLKIQPAKLEDSAVYLCASPLARASNTGELFFGEGSRLTVL.

The chain is built from TRBV13 and TRBJ2-7, with D unresolved. V shed 2 bases and J shed 3 bases, with 5 bases lying between them. In germline, CDR1 is PRHDT, CDR2 FYEKMQ (reference sequence). The CDR3 covers 12 residues. The CDR3 spells CASSLYNYEQYF. The CDR3 DNA follows: TGTGCCAGCAGCTTATACAACTACGAGCAGTACTTC.

The J gene is TRBJ2-7, the V gene TRBV2, with D possibly being TRBD1 (6 bases). V lost 10 bases, J lost 5 bases, and 18 bases lay in between. Looked up from germline, CDR1 is SNHLY and CDR2 is FYNNEI. The CDR3 contains 13 residues. The CDR3 loop reads CATDSGEGNEQYF. The CDR3 region has the DNA TGTGCCACAGACTCAGGGGAAGGGAACGAGCAGTACTTC.

This clone was counted between two and nine times. This sequence joins TRBV19 and TRBJ2-3; maybe TRBD2 (8 bases). The V end lost 4 bases, the J end lost 5 bases, and 19 bases lay between the germline ends. This CDR3 comprises 16 residues. Germline CDR1 is LNHDA and CDR2 is SQIVND (reference sequence). The CDR3 region is CASSTGLAYRGDTQYF. In DNA form, the CDR3 reads TGTGCCAGTAGTACCGGACTAGCCTACAGGGGAGATACGCAGTATTTT.

V gene TRBV5-5 combines with J gene TRBJ1-2; 8 nucleotides line up with TRBD1. Per germline, CDR1 SGHKS and CDR2 YYEKEE (reference sequence). CDR3 size: 15 residues. V lost 0 bases, J lost 1 base, and 2 bases stayed unmatched. The DNA of the CDR3 is TGTGCCAGCAGCTTGGGACAGGGGAATAACTATGGCTACACCTTC. This codes for CASSLGQGNNYGYTF. The variable domain in full, completed from reference TRBV5-5 and TRBJ1-2, reads DAGVTQSPTHLIKTRGQQVTLRCSPISGHKSVSWYQQVLGQGPQFIFQYYEKEERGRGNFPDRFSARQFPNYSSELNVNALLLGDSALYLCASSLGQGNNYGYTFGSGTRLTVV.

This clone occurred once. The chain uses TRBV5-6 and TRBJ2-5, with 8 bases fitting TRBD1. The J call could be wrong; TRBJ2-7 is a better fit for the DNA end. From germline, CDR1 is SGHDT and CDR2 YYEEEE. CDR3 length equals 14 residues. The CDR3 here is CASSLGQGSNEQYF. For the CDR3, the DNA is TGTGCCAGCAGCTTGGGACAGGGGTCCAACGAGCAGTACTTC.

The V call is TRBV9, the J call TRBJ2-1, with 9 nucleotides matching TRBD2. CDR3 length: 17 amino acids. Germline lookup yields CDR1 SGDLS and CDR2 YYNGEE. Trimming took 0 bases from V and 8 from J; bases not matched to a gene: 12. CDR3 bases: TGTGCCAGCAGCGTAGTTCCGGGCGGGGGGGCCGGATATGAGCAGTTCTTC. Protein sequence: CASSVVPGGGAGYEQFF.

The CDR3: CASSRLIGGGTETQYF. Here the CDR3 DNA reads TGTGCCAGCAGCCGACTTATTGGAGGAGGGACAGAGACCCAGTACTTC. The chain employs TRBV7-7 and TRBJ2-5; D might be TRBD2 (6 bases). The germline CDR1 and CDR2 sequences are SSHAT and FNYEAQ (reference sequence). Trimming cost V 5 bases and J 4 bases, with 20 bases left between them. This CDR3 is built from 16 residues.

This clone showed up just a few times. The chain joins TRBV7-2 to TRBJ1-5; D may be TRBD1 (6 bases). Germline loops: CDR1 SGHTA, CDR2 FQGNSA. Trimming stripped 5 bases from V and 1 base from J, with 9 bases between. The CDR3 runs 14 residues. This chain's CDR3 is CASSKQGSNQPQHF. CDR3 DNA sequence: TGTGCCAGCAGCAAACAGGGAAGCAATCAGCCCCAGCATTTT.